Listed below are T cell receptor beta chains from one sample, sequenced in a study of OX40 agonist ivuxolimab in advanced cancers. The table came from immunoSEQ multiplex PCR; TCRdb's copy has only in-frame clones and leaves some out. Of almost 50,000 clones in the sample, 75% to 90% are singletons; the top ten hold roughly 54%. Sequenced material: CD4+ or CD8+ T cells sorted from blood, taken in a trial of the OX40 agonist ivuxolimab. These receptor sequences come from an adult with an advanced solid tumor such as melanoma, head and neck, liver or kidney cancer. Both conserved end residues are part of each CDR3. Each record gives: D gene, V gene, J gene, clone size, CDR3 protein, CDR3 DNA. The D gene is left open where the match is weak. Size is omitted from some rows. Given values are once, few, many or a class for expanded clones.

D: -
V: TRBV7-6
J: TRBJ2-1
size: -
CDR3: CASSFRDYNEQFF
DNA: TGTGCCAGCAGCTTCCGGGACTACAATGAGCAGTTCTTC

D: -
V: TRBV12-5
J: TRBJ2-5
size: -
CDR3: CASGFGGFQETQYF
DNA: TGTGCTAGTGGTTTTGGGGGGTTTCAAGAGACCCAGTACTTC

D: -
V: TRBV5-1
J: TRBJ1-1
size: -
CDR3: CASSLIMNTEAFF
DNA: TGCGCCAGCAGCTTGATAATGAACACTGAAGCTTTCTTT

D: TRBD1
V: TRBV4-1
J: TRBJ1-5
size: -
CDR3: CASSQKGRGSNQPQHF
DNA: TGCGCCAGCAGCCAAAAGGGCAGGGGGAGCAATCAGCCCCAGCATTTT

D: -
V: TRBV18
J: TRBJ2-3
size: once
CDR3: CASSAGRGDTQYF
DNA: TGTGCCAGCTCAGCGGGACGGGGAGATACGCAGTATTTT

D: -
V: TRBV4-1
J: TRBJ2-4
size: -
CDR3: CASSRDRDRDIQYF
DNA: TGCGCCAGCAGCCGTGACCGGGATCGGGACATTCAGTACTTC

D: -
V: TRBV6-1
J: TRBJ2-7
size: -
CDR3: CASRRYEQYF
DNA: TGTGCCAGCAGACGCTACGAGCAGTACTTC

D: -
V: TRBV5-1
J: TRBJ2-7
size: once
CDR3: CASSWENPYNEQYF
DNA: TGCGCCAGCAGCTGGGAAAATCCCTACAACGAGCAGTACTTC

D: -
V: TRBV11-2
J: TRBJ2-7
size: -
CDR3: CASSRVTYEQYF
DNA: TGTGCCAGCAGCCGGGTAACCTACGAGCAGTACTTC

D: -
V: TRBV6-5
J: TRBJ1-2
size: -
CDR3: CASSYMDSNYGYTF
DNA: TGTGCCAGCAGTTACATGGACAGTAACTATGGCTACACCTTC

D: -
V: TRBV7-2
J: TRBJ2-7
size: once
CDR3: CASSGAGPSYEQYF
DNA: TGTGCCAGCAGTGGGGCAGGGCCTTCCTACGAGCAGTACTTC

D: -
V: TRBV10-3
J: TRBJ2-7
size: few
CDR3: CAISVTEAYEQYF
DNA: TGTGCCATCAGTGTGACAGAAGCCTACGAGCAGTACTTC

D: -
V: TRBV6-1
J: TRBJ1-4
size: -
CDR3: CASSGQGLGNEKLFF
DNA: TGTGCCAGCAGTGGTCAGGGGCTGGGTAATGAAAAACTGTTTTTT

D: TRBD2
V: TRBV7-2
J: TRBJ2-7
size: -
CDR3: CASGGGLEVQYF
DNA: TGTGCCAGCGGCGGGGGTCTGGAAGTGCAGTACTTC

D: TRBD1
V: TRBV5-1
J: TRBJ2-7
size: once
CDR3: CASSLETGTYEQYF
DNA: TGCGCCAGCAGCTTGGAGACAGGGACCTACGAGCAGTACTTC

D: -
V: TRBV7-8
J: TRBJ1-1
size: -
CDR3: CASSLEYRDTEAFF
DNA: TGTGCCAGCAGCTTAGAGTACAGGGACACTGAAGCTTTCTTT

D: -
V: TRBV29-1
J: TRBJ1-1
size: -
CDR3: CSVMGIQDTEAFF
DNA: TGCAGCGTCATGGGGATACAGGACACTGAAGCTTTCTTT

D: TRBD2
V: TRBV6-4
J: TRBJ2-3
size: few
CDR3: CASSPEETSVVSSTDTQYF
DNA: TGTGCCAGCAGTCCGGAGGAGACTAGCGTGGTTTCTAGCACAGATACGCAGTATTTT

D: -
V: TRBV7-3
J: TRBJ1-4
size: -
CDR3: CASSFPGQQEKLFF
DNA: TGTGCCAGCAGCTTTCCGGGGCAGCAGGAAAAACTGTTTTTT

D: -
V: TRBV19
J: TRBJ2-7
size: -
CDR3: CASSIGSYSYEQYF
DNA: TGTGCCAGTAGTATAGGGAGCTACTCCTACGAGCAGTACTTC

D: TRBD1
V: TRBV11-3
J: TRBJ2-7
size: -
CDR3: CASSRDREGFQYF
DNA: TGTGCCAGCAGTCGGGACAGGGAAGGGTTTCAGTACTTC

D: -
V: TRBV5-1
J: TRBJ1-1
size: -
CDR3: CASSLVDVRRLGHTEAFF
DNA: TGCGCCAGCAGCTTGGTCGATGTTCGCAGACTGGGTCACACTGAAGCTTTCTTT

D: -
V: TRBV5-5
J: TRBJ2-1
size: -
CDR3: CASSLYGGYNEQFF
DNA: TGTGCCAGCAGCTTATATGGGGGATACAATGAGCAGTTCTTC

D: -
V: TRBV19
J: TRBJ1-1
size: -
CDR3: CASSPQKKTEAFF
DNA: TGTGCCAGTAGTCCCCAAAAAAAGACTGAAGCTTTCTTT

D: TRBD2
V: TRBV6-5
J: TRBJ2-3
size: -
CDR3: CASSERTSRDTQYF
DNA: TGTGCCAGCAGTGAGAGGACTAGCAGAGATACGCAGTATTTT

D: -
V: TRBV27
J: TRBJ1-2
size: -
CDR3: CASSSWGEGDYGYTF
DNA: TGTGCCAGCAGCTCCTGGGGTGAGGGAGACTATGGCTACACCTTC

D: -
V: TRBV30
J: TRBJ2-1
size: once
CDR3: CAWSQWGVLSYNEQFF
DNA: TGTGCCTGGAGTCAGTGGGGGGTTCTCTCCTACAATGAGCAGTTCTTC

D: TRBD1
V: TRBV4-2
J: TRBJ1-2
size: -
CDR3: CASSQTGGGNYGYTF
DNA: TGTGCCAGCAGCCAAACAGGGGGCGGTAACTATGGCTACACCTTC

D: TRBD1
V: TRBV7-9
J: TRBJ1-1
size: -
CDR3: CASSFRDREAFF
DNA: TGTGCCAGCAGCTTCCGGGACAGAGAAGCTTTCTTT

D: TRBD1
V: TRBV5-1
J: TRBJ1-2
size: -
CDR3: CASSLQGAANYGYTF
DNA: TGCGCCAGCAGCTTACAGGGGGCGGCTAACTATGGCTACACCTTC

D: -
V: TRBV5-4
J: TRBJ1-6
size: -
CDR3: CASSLDSGNSPLHF
DNA: TGTGCCAGCAGCTTGGACAGCGGAAATTCACCCCTCCACTTT

D: -
V: TRBV10-2
J: TRBJ1-3
size: once
CDR3: CASSESWSSGNTIYF
DNA: TGCGCCAGCAGTGAGTCGTGGAGCTCTGGAAACACCATATATTTT

D: -
V: TRBV5-8
J: TRBJ2-3
size: -
CDR3: CASSLGGGTDTQYF
DNA: TGTGCCAGCAGCTTGGGGGGTGGCACAGATACGCAGTATTTT

D: TRBD1
V: TRBV2
J: TRBJ2-5
size: once
CDR3: CASQDRGGRETQYF
DNA: TGTGCCAGCCAGGACAGGGGAGGCCGAGAGACCCAGTACTTC

D: -
V: TRBV7-2
J: TRBJ2-3
size: -
CDR3: CASSLAENTQYF
DNA: TGTGCCAGCAGCTTAGCGGAGAATACGCAGTATTTT

D: TRBD1
V: TRBV4-1
J: TRBJ2-4
size: -
CDR3: CASSQDGQGPKNIQYF
DNA: TGCGCCAGCAGCCAGGACGGACAGGGTCCCAAAAACATTCAGTACTTC

D: -
V: TRBV11-2
J: TRBJ1-2
size: -
CDR3: CASSLGLTNYGYTF
DNA: TGTGCCAGCAGCTTAGGGCTAACTAACTATGGCTACACCTTC

D: TRBD1
V: TRBV4-1
J: TRBJ1-2
size: -
CDR3: CASSQVGTAFYGYTF
DNA: TGCGCCAGCAGCCAAGTCGGGACAGCGTTCTATGGCTACACCTTC

D: TRBD1
V: TRBV7-2
J: TRBJ2-7
size: -
CDR3: CASPGQGVSKAYEQYF
DNA: TGTGCCAGTCCGGGACAGGGGGTCTCCAAGGCCTACGAGCAGTACTTC

D: -
V: TRBV27
J: TRBJ1-5
size: -
CDR3: CASSLQPHQPQHF
DNA: TGTGCCAGCAGTTTACAGCCGCATCAGCCCCAGCATTTT

D: -
V: TRBV2
J: TRBJ2-7
size: -
CDR3: CASTGNSYEQYF
DNA: TGTGCCAGCACCGGGAATTCCTACGAGCAGTACTTC

D: TRBD2
V: TRBV9
J: TRBJ2-1
size: -
CDR3: CASSVGGTSNLHEQFF
DNA: TGTGCCAGCAGCGTGGGCGGGACTAGCAACCTCCATGAGCAGTTCTTC

D: -
V: TRBV9
J: TRBJ2-3
size: -
CDR3: CASSVAGSTDTQYF
DNA: TGTGCCAGCAGCGTAGCGGGGAGCACAGATACGCAGTATTTT

D: TRBD1
V: TRBV7-8
J: TRBJ1-5
size: -
CDR3: CASSKDRAYQPQHF
DNA: TGTGCCAGCAGCAAGGACAGGGCTTATCAGCCCCAGCATTTT

D: -
V: TRBV7-2
J: TRBJ2-7
size: -
CDR3: CASSLVGAGVTYEQYF
DNA: TGTGCCAGCAGCTTAGTCGGAGCGGGTGTTACCTACGAGCAGTACTTC

D: TRBD1
V: TRBV6-6
J: TRBJ2-7
size: -
CDR3: CASSWDSSYEQYF
DNA: TGTGCCAGCAGTTGGGACAGCTCCTACGAGCAGTACTTC

D: TRBD1
V: TRBV7-8
J: TRBJ2-2
size: -
CDR3: CASSLLDRGRTGELFF
DNA: TGTGCCAGCAGCTTGCTCGACAGGGGGCGAACCGGGGAGCTGTTTTTT

D: -
V: TRBV5-1
J: TRBJ2-7
size: -
CDR3: CASSLRVGGGYEQYF
DNA: TGCGCCAGCAGCTTGAGGGTAGGAGGAGGCTACGAGCAGTACTTC

D: -
V: TRBV7-2
J: TRBJ1-3
size: -
CDR3: CASSLWGIPGNTIYF
DNA: TGTGCCAGCAGCTTATGGGGTATCCCTGGAAACACCATATATTTT

D: -
V: TRBV7-8
J: TRBJ1-1
size: -
CDR3: CASSLMQGLNTEAFF
DNA: TGTGCCAGCAGCCTAATGCAGGGATTGAACACTGAAGCTTTCTTT

D: -
V: TRBV18
J: TRBJ1-4
size: -
CDR3: CASSPGEGEKLFF
DNA: TGTGCCAGCTCACCAGGGGAGGGTGAAAAACTGTTTTTT